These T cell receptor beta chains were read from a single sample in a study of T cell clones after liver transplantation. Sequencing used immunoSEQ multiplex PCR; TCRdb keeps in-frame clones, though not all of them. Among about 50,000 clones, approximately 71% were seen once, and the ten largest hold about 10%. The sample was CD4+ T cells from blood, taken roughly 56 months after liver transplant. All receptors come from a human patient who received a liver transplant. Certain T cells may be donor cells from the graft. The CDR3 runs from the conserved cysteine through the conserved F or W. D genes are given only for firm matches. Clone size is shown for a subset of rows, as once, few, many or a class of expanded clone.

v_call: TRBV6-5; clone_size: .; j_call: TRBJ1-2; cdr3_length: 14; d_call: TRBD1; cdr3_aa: CASSPGQGRAGYTF; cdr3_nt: TGTGCCAGCAGTCCAGGACAGGGGAGGGCTGGCTACACCTTC
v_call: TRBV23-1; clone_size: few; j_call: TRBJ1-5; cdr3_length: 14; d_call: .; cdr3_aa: CASRPRNNNQPQHF; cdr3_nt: TGCGCCAGCAGACCTCGGAACAACAATCAGCCCCAGCATTTT
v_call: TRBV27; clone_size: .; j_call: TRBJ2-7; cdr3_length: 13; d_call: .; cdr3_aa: CATRGSGHYEQYF; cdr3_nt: TGTGCCACCCGGGGAAGCGGACACTACGAGCAGTACTTC
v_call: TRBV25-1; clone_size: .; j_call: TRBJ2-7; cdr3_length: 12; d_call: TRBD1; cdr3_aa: CASSARGNEQYF; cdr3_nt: TGTGCCAGCAGTGCCAGGGGGAACGAGCAGTACTTC
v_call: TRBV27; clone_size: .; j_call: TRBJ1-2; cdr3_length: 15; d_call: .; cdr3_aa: CASSLRWTTNYGYTF; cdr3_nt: TGTGCCAGCAGCCTCCGGTGGACTACTAACTATGGCTACACCTTC
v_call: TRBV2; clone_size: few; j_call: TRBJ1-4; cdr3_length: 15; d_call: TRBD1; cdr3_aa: CASSGQGAQDEKLFF; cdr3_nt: TGTGCCAGCAGTGGGCAGGGGGCCCAGGATGAAAAACTGTTTTTT
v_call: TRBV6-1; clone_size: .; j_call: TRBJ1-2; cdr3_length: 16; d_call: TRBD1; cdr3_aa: CASSEETGGVVYGYTF; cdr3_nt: TGTGCCAGCAGTGAAGAGACAGGGGGCGTAGTATATGGCTACACCTTC
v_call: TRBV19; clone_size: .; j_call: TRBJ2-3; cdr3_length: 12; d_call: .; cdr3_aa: CASSADRSTQYF; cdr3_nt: TGTGCCAGTAGTGCTGACCGGTCTACGCAGTATTTT
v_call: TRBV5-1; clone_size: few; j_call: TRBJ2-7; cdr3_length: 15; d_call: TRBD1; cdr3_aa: CASSSWRQGTYEQYF; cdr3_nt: TGCGCCAGCAGCTCTTGGAGACAGGGGACCTACGAGCAGTACTTC
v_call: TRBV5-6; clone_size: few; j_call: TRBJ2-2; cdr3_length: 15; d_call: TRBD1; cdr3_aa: CASSYGTGGTGELFF; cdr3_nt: TGTGCCAGCAGCTACGGGACAGGGGGAACCGGGGAGCTGTTTTTT
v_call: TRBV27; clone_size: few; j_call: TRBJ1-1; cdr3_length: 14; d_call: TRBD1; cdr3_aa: CASSPGQINTEAFF; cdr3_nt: TGTGCCAGCAGCCCGGGACAGATAAACACTGAAGCTTTCTTT
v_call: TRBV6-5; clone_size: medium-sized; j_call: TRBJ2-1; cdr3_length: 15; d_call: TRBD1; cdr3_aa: CASNRGQGNINEQFF; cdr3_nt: TGTGCCAGCAACCGCGGACAGGGGAATATCAATGAGCAGTTCTTC
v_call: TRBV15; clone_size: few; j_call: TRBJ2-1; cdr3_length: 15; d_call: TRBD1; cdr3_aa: CATSRDRDSYNEQFF; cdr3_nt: TGTGCCACCAGCAGGGACAGGGACTCCTACAATGAGCAGTTCTTC
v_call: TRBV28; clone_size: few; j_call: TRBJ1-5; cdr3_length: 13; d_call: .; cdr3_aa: CASDGRFNQPQHF; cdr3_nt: TGTGCCAGCGACGGGAGGTTCAATCAGCCCCAGCATTTT
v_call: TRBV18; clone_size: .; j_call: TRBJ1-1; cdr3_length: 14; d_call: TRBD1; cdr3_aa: CASSPSGTDTEAFF; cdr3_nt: TGTGCCAGCTCACCATCCGGGACAGACACTGAAGCTTTCTTT
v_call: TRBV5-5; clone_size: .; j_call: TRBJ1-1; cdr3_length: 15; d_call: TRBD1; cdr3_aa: CASSWDRGRNTEAFF; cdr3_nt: TGTGCCAGCAGCTGGGACAGGGGGCGAAACACTGAAGCTTTCTTT
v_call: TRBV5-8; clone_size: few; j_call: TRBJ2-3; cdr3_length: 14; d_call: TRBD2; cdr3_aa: CASTRTSGTDTQYF; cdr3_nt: TGTGCCAGCACTCGGACTAGCGGCACAGATACGCAGTATTTT
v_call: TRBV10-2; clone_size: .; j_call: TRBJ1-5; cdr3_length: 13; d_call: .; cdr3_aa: CASSFSYNQPQHF; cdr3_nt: TGCGCCAGCAGTTTTAGCTACAATCAGCCCCAGCATTTT
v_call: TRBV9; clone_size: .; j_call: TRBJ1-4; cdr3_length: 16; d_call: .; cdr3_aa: CASSPKRSGTNEKLFF; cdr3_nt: TGTGCCAGCAGCCCAAAGCGGAGTGGAACTAATGAAAAACTGTTTTTT
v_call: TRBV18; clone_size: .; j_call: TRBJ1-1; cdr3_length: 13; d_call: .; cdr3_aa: CASSPTVDSEAFF; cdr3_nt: TGTGCCAGCTCTCCTACCGTTGACAGTGAAGCTTTCTTT
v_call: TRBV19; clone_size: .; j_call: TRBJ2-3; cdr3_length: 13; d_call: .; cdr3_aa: CASSPQTVNGLYF; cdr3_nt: TGTGCCAGTAGTCCGCAAACGGTGAACGGCTTGTATTTT
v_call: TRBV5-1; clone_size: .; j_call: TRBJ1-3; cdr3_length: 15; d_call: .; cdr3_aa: CASSLDGDIGNTIYF; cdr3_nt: TGCGCCAGCAGCTTGGACGGAGATATTGGAAACACCATATATTTT
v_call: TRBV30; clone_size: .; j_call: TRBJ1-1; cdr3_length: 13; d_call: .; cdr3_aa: CAWTQVRGTEAFF; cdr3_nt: TGTGCCTGGACCCAAGTAAGGGGCACTGAAGCTTTCTTT